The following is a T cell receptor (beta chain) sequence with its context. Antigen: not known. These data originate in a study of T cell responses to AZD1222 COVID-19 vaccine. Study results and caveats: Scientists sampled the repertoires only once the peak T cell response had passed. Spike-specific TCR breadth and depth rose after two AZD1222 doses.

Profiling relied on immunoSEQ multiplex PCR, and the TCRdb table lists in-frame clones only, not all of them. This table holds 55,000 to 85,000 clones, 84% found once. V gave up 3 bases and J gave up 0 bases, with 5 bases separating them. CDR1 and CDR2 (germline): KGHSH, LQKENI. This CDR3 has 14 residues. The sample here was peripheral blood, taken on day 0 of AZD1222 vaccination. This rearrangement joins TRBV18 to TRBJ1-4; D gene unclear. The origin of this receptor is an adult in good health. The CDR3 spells CASSPRATNEKLFF. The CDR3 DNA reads TGTGCCAGCTCACCGCGCGCAACTAATGAAAAACTGTTTTTT.